Listed here are 4 T cell receptor beta chains from one sample, sequenced in a study of blood T cell repertoires in COVID-19 (dated by TCRdb to the early 2020s). Receptor libraries were prepared by the immunoSEQ multiplex PCR assay. TCRdb limited this immuneACCESS table to in-frame rearrangements with V and J called. A share of clones is missing; checked studies link under half to unresolved V genes, and the rest is unexplained. Counted in this sample were about 64,000 clones; 88% of them appeared once. The ten top clones hold about 4% of the sample. Material for sequencing was peripheral blood. These receptors were obtained from a man in his 70s with acute or convalescent COVID-19.

This clone was seen only once. V and J are TRBV2 and TRBJ1-5; a weak D match, TRBD1 (6 bases). Per germline, CDR1 SNHLY and CDR2 FYNNEI. This CDR3 contains 14 residues. V was trimmed by 3 bases and J by 4 bases, leaving 10 bases between them. The CDR3 sequence is CASSDRGSNQPQHF. The CDR3 DNA is TGTGCCAGCAGTGACAGGGGATCAAATCAGCCCCAGCATTTT.

The chain carries TRBV15 and TRBJ2-7, with 12 positions matching TRBD1. The V segment lost 7 bases and the J segment 5 bases; nucleotides outside the gene matches: 12. Germline CDR1 LNHNV, CDR2 YYDKDF (reference sequence). The CDR3 is made up of 16 amino acids. The CDR3 loop is CATKAEWGTGGHEQYF. For the CDR3, the DNA is TGTGCCACCAAGGCCGAATGGGGGACAGGGGGCCACGAGCAGTACTTC.

The rearrangement links TRBV7-2 to TRBJ2-1; 7 nucleotides match TRBD1. The CDR3 loop spans 14 amino acids. The germline gives CDR1 SGHTA, CDR2 FQGNSA. V trimming: 7 bases; J trimming: 0 bases; junction bases outside the gene matches: 3. The CDR3 here is CASTRQGSYNEQFF. CDR3 coding DNA: TGTGCCAGCACGAGACAGGGCTCCTACAATGAGCAGTTCTTC.

V usage is TRBV10-3 and J usage is TRBJ2-3; D possibly corresponds to TRBD1 (6 bases). V was trimmed by 11 bases and J by 5 bases, leaving 8 bases between them. CDR1 is ENHRY and CDR2 is SYGVKD in the germline V gene. There are 10 residues in the CDR3. The CDR3 protein is CAVGGDTQYF. The DNA for the CDR3 is TGTGCCGTAGGGGGAGATACGCAGTATTTT.